The T cell receptor beta chain described here comes from a study of beta chain features in type 1 diabetes. Study at large: Across all samples, roughly 98,000,000 sorted cells were examined.

Concerning this clone itself: What it recognizes is unknown.

Study conclusions and caveats: A possible short-template PCR bias applies equally to patients and controls. Patients showed naive, central memory and Treg TCRB repertoires that appeared more similar than those of healthy donors. Researchers report that Type 1 diabetes patients had moderately but significantly shorter TCRB CDR3s across all four CD4+ subsets.

Naive, central memory, regulatory and stem cell-like memory cells within the CD4+ compartment were sorted using CD45RO/CCR7/CD25/CD127/CD95/CD27. The CDR3 is 11 amino acids. Trimming took 6 bases from V and 3 from J, leaving 8 bases between them. Germline V gene lookup returns CDR1 DFQATT and CDR2 SNEGSKA (reference sequence). What was sequenced were expressed TCRB transcripts, since all of the isolated RNA had been reverse transcribed. Libraries were prepared by immunoSEQ multiplex PCR; TCRdb keeps only in-frame clonotypes and omits some of them. The sample consists of around 340,000 clones, approximately 9.7% of them appearing once.

The TCR was taken from a man aged 25 to 45 with type 1 diabetes. Sequences were obtained from central memory CD4+ T cells from blood. V usage is TRBV20-1 and J usage is TRBJ2-5; tentative D call: TRBD1 (5 bases). CDR3 sequence: CSAQTEETQYF. The DNA of the CDR3 is TGCAGTGCACAGACAGAAGAGACCCAGTACTTC.